This TCR beta chain was profiled in a study of cytomegalovirus exposure and HLA in healthy donors. Study findings and constraints: Published work reported that the classifier diagnosed cytomegalovirus status with high specificity and sensitivity. In a later analysis, DRB1 alleles had the most associated TCRs; HLA-C alleles the fewest.

As concerns this clone: Its antigen is undetermined.

It was with 60 Vbeta and 13 Jbeta primers that the PCR ran. Sequencing used immunoSEQ multiplex PCR; TCRdb keeps in-frame clones, though not all of them. The sample yields under 200,000 clones, about four fifths seen once. This TCR derives from a woman aged 45-59 years in good health and CMV-seropositive. The specimen sequenced was PBMCs.

The CDR3 region is CASSGIFGGEGRDTQYF. In DNA form, the CDR3 reads TGTGCCAGCAGCGGCATTTTCGGCGGGGAAGGGCGGGATACGCAGTATTTT. The rearrangement joins TRBV9 to TRBJ2-3, with D possibly TRBD2 on 6 matching bases. V was pared by 3 bases and J by 6 bases, with 23 bases between. The CDR3 contains 17 residues. Germline V gene data show CDR1 as SGDLS and CDR2 as YYNGEE.